This section outlines one TCR beta chain sequence together with its context. Its antigen is unknown. Nothing much larger sits one base from this clone, and base qualities are not available. The sample is drawn from a study of T-cell reconstitution after alpha-beta-depleted transplantation in children (dated by TCRdb to about 2016). Concerning the study at large: Using TCR repertoire profiling, the study quantitatively followed how T-cell immune reconstitution unfolded in children after TCRalphabeta/CD19-depleted allogeneic hematopoietic cell transplantation.

The method was PCR. Instrument on record: Illumina HiSeq 2500. TCR libraries were prepared with molecular barcoding, using unique molecular identifiers to normalize TCRbeta repertoire quantification. TCRdb applied fastp at Q25 and MiXCR to the public reads, then kept only in-frame beta chains. Duplicate CDR3 protein sequences are folded into a single record with the most common DNA and genes. Present in this sample are 360,000 or so distinct CDR3 sequences, around 21% of which were seen just once. The ten largest clonotypes hold 3.8% of the sample. The cysteine opens and the phenylalanine closes a CDR3 of 13 amino acids. Only the CDR3 DNA is retained, 39 bases long and in frame from the first base. V loses 1 base, J loses 9 bases, and the germline ends lie 13 bases apart. Per the germline V gene, SGHDN is the CDR1 and FVKESK is the CDR2.

This TCR was recovered from a human donor who donated a stem cell graft to a child with acute myeloid leukemia. The source was PBMCs from the stem cell graft donor, collected from the stem cell graft. The chain uses TRBV14 and TRBJ2-7; TRBD2 is a possible D gene, resting on 5 matching bases. The nucleotide sequence reads as follows: TGTGCCAGCAGCCAAGGGAACAGCGGTAGGCAGTACTTC. The translation is CASSQGNSGRQYF.